A single sample gave rise to the 27 T cell receptor beta chains below, sequenced in a study of identifying expanded T cells in peripheral blood. Profiled with immunoSEQ multiplex PCR; TCRdb holds only in-frame clones, not every one. The data hold some 80,000 clones, with roughly 89% observed a single time. Sequences were obtained from blood. The receptors derive from a person between 18 and 75 years old in good health.

The chain recombines TRBV29-1 with TRBJ1-5, with 8 nucleotides matching TRBD1. The CDR3 runs 13 residues. Looked up from germline, CDR1 is SQVTM and CDR2 is ANQGSEA. J gave up 2 bases and V 6 bases, and 3 bases lay outside the gene matches. CDR3 bases: TGCAGCGTCCAGGACAGGGGCAATCAGCCCCAGCATTTT. This translates into CSVQDRGNQPQHF.

The V and J genes are TRBV7-9 and TRBJ2-1, with 10 positions matching TRBD2. The CDR3 runs to 15 residues. The J segment lost 8 bases and the V segment lost 0 bases, leaving 4 bases of the junction unmatched. Germline V gene lookup returns CDR1 SEHNR and CDR2 FQNEAQ (reference sequence). CDR3 sequence (DNA): TGTGCCAGCAGCTTAGCCAGCGGGGGGGTCCATGAGCAGTTCTTC. Translating gives CASSLASGGVHEQFF.

The V call is TRBV5-1, the J call TRBJ1-4, with D maybe TRBD1 (5 bases). CDR3 size: 14 residues. CDR1 and CDR2 (germline): SGHRS, YFSETQ. The V and J ends lost 0 bases and 4 bases respectively, with 7 bases between them. The CDR3 is CASSLGQNNEKLFF. CDR3 sequence (DNA): TGCGCCAGCAGCTTGGGACAGAATAATGAAAAACTGTTTTTT.

This sequence joins TRBV13 and TRBJ1-2, with D possibly TRBD1 on 6 matching bases. Trimming cost V 8 bases and J 8 bases, with 24 bases left between them. Germline loops: CDR1 PRHDT, CDR2 FYEKMQ (reference sequence). This CDR3 comprises 15 residues. The CDR3 bases are TGTGCCAGCGGAAGGACAGAGGACGCCCGGGGGGGCTACACCTTC. It encodes CASGRTEDARGGYTF.

The rearrangement joins TRBV5-4 to TRBJ2-4, with D perhaps TRBD1 (6 bases). Germline CDR1 SGHNT, CDR2 YYREEE (reference sequence). V gave up 2 bases and J gave up 9 bases, with 12 bases separating them. The CDR3 consists of 13 residues. The CDR3 sequence: CASSFTGKSIQYF. For the CDR3, the DNA is TGTGCCAGCAGCTTCACAGGGAAGAGCATTCAGTACTTC.

The CDR3 DNA reads TGCAGTGCTAGGGTCCAGTTTGAAGCTTTCTTT. Translating it yields CSARVQFEAFF. The J gene is TRBJ1-1, the V gene TRBV20-1; D not certain. The CDR3 contains 11 residues. V shed 3 bases and J shed 7 bases, with 9 bases lying between them. Per germline, CDR1 DFQATT and CDR2 SNEGSKA (reference sequence).

CDR3 sequence (DNA): TGTGCCAGTAGTACCCGGCCCCCGGGACAGGGCATATTACGCACCACCGGGGAGCTGTTTTTT. Its translation: CASSTRPPGQGILRTTGELFF. The V gene is TRBV19, the J gene TRBJ2-2; 9 bases are a match to TRBD1. The CDR3 sequence is 21 residues long. Unmatched junction bases numbered 22, after V lost 4 bases and J lost 4 bases. Germline lookup yields CDR1 LNHDA and CDR2 SQIVND (reference sequence).

In the case of this clone: Other DNA sequences in this specimen translate into the identical CDR3. V usage is TRBV19 and J usage is TRBJ2-7; TRBD2 agrees at 8 bases. J gave up 2 bases and V 8 bases, and 5 bases lay outside the gene matches. CDR3 length: 13 residues. Germline V CDR1 and CDR2: LNHDA, SQIVND (reference sequence). CDR3: CASSPGGTYEQYF. The DNA for the CDR3 is TGTGCCAGTTCGCCGGGGGGGACCTACGAGCAGTACTTC.

The rearrangement uses TRBV7-2 and TRBJ2-7; the match to TRBD2 covers 8 bases. CDR1 SGHTA and CDR2 FQGNSA come from the germline V gene. Trimming took 5 bases from V and 9 from J; bases not matched to a gene: 12. The length of the CDR3 is 14 residues. CDR3 sequence: CASSPDRLASGQYF. The CDR3 DNA sequence: TGTGCCAGCAGCCCCGATAGACTAGCGTCAGGGCAGTACTTC. Full variable domain (rest looked up from reference TRBV7-2 and TRBJ2-7): GAGVSQSPSNKVTEKGKDVELRCDPISGHTALYWYRQSLGQGLEFLIYFQGNSAPDKSGLPSDRFSAERTGGSVSTLTIQRTQQEDSAVYLCASSPDRLASGQYFGPGTRLTVT.

This chain links TRBV4-1 with TRBJ1-1; D perhaps matches TRBD1 (5 bases). Germline V gives CDR1 MGHRA, CDR2 YSYEKL. With 6 bases removed from V and 5 bases from J, the gap between germline ends came to 16 bases. The CDR3 is 14 amino acids. The CDR3 protein is CASRRTGEGTEAFF. CDR3 bases: TGCGCCAGCAGACGAACAGGTGAGGGGACTGAAGCTTTCTTT.

The rearrangement uses TRBV27 and TRBJ1-2; D not certain. Looked up from germline, CDR1 is MNHEY and CDR2 is SMNVEV (reference sequence). CDR3 length: 12 amino acids. V was cut by 7 bases and J by 3 bases, with 9 bases left in between. CDR3 DNA sequence: TGTGCCAGCACTGTAGCTCACTATGGCTACACCTTC. Translating it yields CASTVAHYGYTF.

The chain carries TRBV6-5 and TRBJ1-2, with 7 bases matching TRBD1. Germline V CDR1 and CDR2: MNHEY, SVGAGI. This CDR3 is 15 amino acids long. J gave up 5 bases and V 0 bases, and 6 bases lay outside the gene matches. CDR3 DNA: TGTGCCAGCAGTTACTCAAAGGTGACAGGGTATGGCTACACCTTC. It specifies CASSYSKVTGYGYTF.

The V gene is TRBV28, the J gene TRBJ2-6; the D gene is possibly TRBD2 (6 bases). The germline CDR1 and CDR2 sequences are MDHEN and SYDVKM. This CDR3 contains 15 residues. Between the trimmed V and J ends, which lost 2 bases and 4 bases, there was a span of 9 bases. CDR3 in amino acids: CASSLRGNGANVLTF. DNA for the CDR3: TGTGCCAGCAGTTTACGGGGGAACGGGGCCAACGTCCTGACTTTC.

This clone occurred once. The rearrangement uses TRBV2 and TRBJ1-5; 7 positions agree with TRBD1. Germline V CDR1 and CDR2: SNHLY, FYNNEI. The CDR3 covers 14 residues. V lost 7 bases and J lost 7; bases outside the gene matches: 10. CDR3: CASKGQQGFQPQHF. CDR3 sequence (DNA): TGTGCCAGCAAGGGGCAACAGGGGTTCCAGCCCCAGCATTTT. The variable domain in full, with the rest retrieved from reference TRBV2 and TRBJ1-5, is EPEVTQTPSHQVTQMGQEVILRCVPISNHLYFYWYRQILGQKVEFLVSFYNNEISEKSEIFDDQFSVERPDGSNFTLKIRSTKLEDSAMYFCASKGQQGFQPQHFGDGTRLSIL.

The chain joins TRBV25-1 to TRBJ2-7, with D possibly TRBD1 on 5 matching bases. CDR1 and CDR2 (germline): MGHDK, SYGVNS. The CDR3 length is 15 residues. V was pared by 3 bases and J by 3 bases, with 15 bases between. The CDR3 reads CASSDLRVGDYEQYF. The DNA of the CDR3 is TGTGCCAGCAGTGACCTCAGGGTTGGTGACTACGAGCAGTACTTC.

The gene calls are TRBV5-4 and TRBJ2-2; D not resolved. V dropped 4 bases and J dropped 5 bases, with 15 bases sitting between them. This CDR3 spans 15 amino acids. In germline, CDR1 is SGHNT, CDR2 YYREEE (reference sequence). Written as DNA, the CDR3 is TGTGCCAGCAGCGCTGGCGGCTACTCAACCGGGGAGCTGTTTTTT. Protein sequence: CASSAGGYSTGELFF.

This chain joins TRBV2 and TRBJ2-7; D may be TRBD1 (5 bases). With 6 bases removed from V and 3 bases from J, the gap between germline ends came to 9 bases. Germline V lookup: CDR1 SNHLY, CDR2 FYNNEI. This CDR3 has 12 amino acids. The CDR3 coding sequence is TGTGCCAGCAGGGACATTTACTACGAGCAGTACTTC. Its protein is CASRDIYYEQYF.

The chain couples TRBV5-1 to TRBJ2-4; 10 bases line up with TRBD1. Germline lookup yields CDR1 SGHRS and CDR2 YFSETQ. Trimming cost V 2 bases and J 7 bases; bases outside gene matches: 9. The CDR3 has 16 residues. The DNA of the CDR3 is TGCGCCAGCAGCTTAATCGACAGGGGGCAGGGGAACATTCAGTACTTC. Translated: CASSLIDRGQGNIQYF.

This rearrangement joins TRBV6-6 to TRBJ2-7; TRBD1 matches at 11 bases. Losses at the gene ends were 6 bases for V and 5 bases for J; bases not matched to a gene: 6. The CDR3 has 14 residues. Germline CDR1 and CDR2: MNHNY and SVGAGI (reference sequence). The CDR3 is CASSTGQGAHEQYF. In DNA, the CDR3 is TGTGCCAGCAGCACCGGACAGGGGGCCCACGAGCAGTACTTC.

V usage is TRBV19 and J usage is TRBJ1-1; 7 bases fit TRBD1. V lost 5 bases and J lost 5; bases outside the gene matches: 5. The CDR3 has 13 residues. Germline V lookup: CDR1 LNHDA, CDR2 SQIVND (reference sequence). CDR3 residues: CASSLNRGTEAFF. The DNA of the CDR3 is TGTGCCAGTAGTCTTAACAGGGGAACTGAAGCTTTCTTT.

In this sample, this clone turned up a few times. The V gene is TRBV5-1, the J gene TRBJ1-1, with a possible D match to TRBD1 (5 bases). This CDR3 is built from 15 residues. Per the germline V gene, CDR1 is SGHRS and CDR2 is YFSETQ. Trimming removed 0 bases from V and 2 bases from J, with 11 bases in between. DNA of the CDR3: TGCGCCAGCAGCTTGGACTGGGACGGAAACACTGAAGCTTTCTTT. Residues: CASSLDWDGNTEAFF.

A word on this clone: A much larger clone differs by one base, so this may be a read error. The chain employs TRBV13 and TRBJ1-1; D is unclear. From germline, CDR1 is PRHDT and CDR2 FYEKMQ (reference sequence). Trimming stripped 1 base from V and 1 base from J, with 1 base between. This CDR3 has 12 amino acids. This chain's CDR3 is CASSLENTEAFF. CDR3 sequence (DNA): TGTGCCAGCAGCTTAGAGAACACTGAAGCTTTCTTT.

Concerning this clone itself: At one end the junction does not follow the germline gene, possibly because of a read error. The chain uses TRBV7-9 and TRBJ2-7; the D is unclear. The V gene's germline CDR1 is SEHNR and CDR2 FQNEAQ (reference sequence). The CDR3 spans 12 residues. The CDR3 protein is CASSLNSYGQYF. The CDR3 DNA is TGTGCCAGCAGCTTAAATTCTTACGGGCAGTACTTC.

The chain uses TRBV7-8 and TRBJ2-1; 10 nucleotides align to TRBD2. CDR1 is SGHVS and CDR2 is FQNEAQ in the germline V gene. The CDR3 extends over 16 amino acids. Trimming at V came to 8 bases and at J to 10 bases, leaving 17 bases not matched to a gene. The CDR3 loop reads CASVLSGLAGAKEQFF. The DNA for the CDR3 is TGTGCCAGCGTCCTTAGTGGGCTAGCGGGAGCCAAAGAGCAGTTCTTC.

The rearrangement joins TRBV14 to TRBJ1-4; 10 nucleotides align to TRBD1. V gave up 4 bases and J gave up 5 bases; unmatched junction bases: 4. The CDR3 totals 15 residues. Looked up from germline, CDR1 is SGHDN and CDR2 is FVKESK. CDR3: CASSRTGGRNEKLFF. CDR3 sequence (DNA): TGTGCCAGCAGCCGGACAGGGGGAAGAAATGAAAAACTGTTTTTT.

The chain uses TRBV12-5 and TRBJ1-4; D remains unclear. This CDR3 has 13 amino acids. The germline V gene has CDR1 LGHNT and CDR2 FRNRAP. V was shortened by 0 bases and J by 5 bases, with 4 bases between the two germline ends. Written as DNA, the CDR3 is TGTGCTAGTGGTTTGGTCCGGAATGAAAAACTGTTTTTT. Encoded protein: CASGLVRNEKLFF. The complete variable domain, with remaining parts taken from reference TRBV12-5 and TRBJ1-4, reads DARVTQTPRHKVTEMGQEVTMRCQPILGHNTVFWYRQTMMQGLELLAYFRNRAPLDDSGMPKDRFSAEMPDATLATLKIQPSEPRDSAVYFCASGLVRNEKLFFGSGTQLSVL.

The genes are TRBV19 and TRBJ1-1; 9 bases are a match to TRBD1. There are 13 residues in the CDR3. Trimming at V came to 9 bases and at J to 7 bases, leaving 9 bases not matched to a gene. Germline lookup yields CDR1 LNHDA and CDR2 SQIVND (reference sequence). The CDR3 sequence: CASNTRQGGEAFF. CDR3 nucleotide sequence: TGTGCCAGCAACACGAGACAGGGGGGTGAAGCTTTCTTT.